This TCR beta chain was identified during a study of blood T cell repertoires in COVID-19. As for the study in general: Acute-phase and convalescent COVID-19 samples originated in the United States, Italy and Spain. PBMCs, B-cell-depleted T cells, or T cells provided the cDNA or gDNA that made up the material.

The authors' processing: Amplification from reference gene primers served as the basis for estimated nucleated cell counts. Profiled with immunoSEQ multiplex PCR; TCRdb holds only in-frame clones, not every one. Clone size and V and J calls were adopted from that table, with D and trimming inferred from the DNA. Here the sample spans around 350,000 clones, around nine tenths being singletons. Deletions cut 0 bases from V and 0 bases from J, with 11 bases between. This CDR3 is 15 amino acids long. Germline V gives CDR1 GTSNPN, CDR2 SVGIG (reference sequence). The rearrangement uses TRBV30 and TRBJ1-1; D is possibly TRBD1 (5 bases). This receptor was identified in a human donor in a cohort sampled during active COVID-19. The sequenced sample was peripheral blood. The chain's CDR3 is CAWSVTAEMNTEAFF. The CDR3 DNA follows: TGTGCCTGGAGTGTGACAGCTGAGATGAACACTGAAGCTTTCTTT.